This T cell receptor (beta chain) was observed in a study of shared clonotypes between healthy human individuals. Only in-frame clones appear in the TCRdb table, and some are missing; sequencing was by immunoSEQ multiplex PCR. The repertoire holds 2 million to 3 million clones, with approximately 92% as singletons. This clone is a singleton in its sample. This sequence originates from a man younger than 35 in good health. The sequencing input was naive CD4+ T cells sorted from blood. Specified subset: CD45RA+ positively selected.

The CDR3 nucleotides are TGTGCCAGTAGTAAGGGACAGGCCCCCTATGGCTACACCTTC. Protein product: CASSKGQAPYGYTF. V gene TRBV19 combines with J gene TRBJ1-2; TRBD1 matches 8 bases. The V segment lost 4 bases and the J segment 4 bases; nucleotides outside the gene matches: 5. The CDR3 contains 14 residues. The germline V gene encodes CDR1 LNHDA and CDR2 SQIVND (reference sequence).